A selection of T cell receptor beta chains follows, all from one sample in a study of cytomegalovirus exposure and HLA in healthy donors. Repertoires were generated with immunoSEQ multiplex PCR, while TCRdb's copy carries only in-frame clones and drops some. Of roughly 150,000 clones listed, roughly 83% are singletons. Material for sequencing was PBMCs. The receptors derive from a boy aged 2 to 9 in good health and CMV-seronegative. Each CDR3 is given with its conserved first and last residue. The D gene is left open where the match is weak. Where a row states a size, it is once, few, many or the class of an expanded clone; other rows omit it.

d_call,v_call,clone_size,j_call,cdr3_length,cdr3_aa,cdr3_nt
NA,TRBV2,NA,TRBJ1-1,15,CASTSTGIRNTEAFF,TGTGCCAGCACCTCTACAGGGATTAGAAACACTGAAGCTTTCTTT
NA,TRBV5-1,once,TRBJ1-1,15,CASSWAAHRNTEAFF,TGCGCCAGCAGCTGGGCCGCACACAGGAACACTGAAGCTTTCTTT
TRBD2,TRBV7-9,once,TRBJ2-7,15,CASSFISGSPYEQYF,TGTGCCAGCAGTTTCATCAGCGGGAGCCCCTACGAGCAGTACTTC
TRBD1,TRBV7-8,NA,TRBJ2-2,15,CASSLRDRVTGELFF,TGTGCCAGCAGCCTCCGGGACAGGGTCACCGGGGAGCTGTTTTTT
NA,TRBV27,NA,TRBJ1-1,14,CASRAVWENTEAFF,TGTGCCAGCAGAGCGGTGTGGGAGAACACTGAAGCTTTCTTT
TRBD1,TRBV6-1,few,TRBJ2-2,12,CASRQGAWELFF,TGTGCCAGCAGGCAGGGGGCGTGGGAGCTGTTTTTT
TRBD2,TRBV9,once,TRBJ2-3,15,CASSVVSGGTDTQYF,TGTGCCAGCAGCGTAGTTAGCGGGGGTACAGATACGCAGTATTTT
TRBD2,TRBV30,NA,TRBJ2-1,16,CAWSERGPIIYNEQFF,TGTGCCTGGAGCGAGCGGGGGCCCATTATATACAATGAGCAGTTCTTC
NA,TRBV5-1,few,TRBJ2-2,15,CASSFSRGGTGELFF,TGCGCCAGCAGCTTTAGCAGGGGTGGCACCGGGGAGCTGTTTTTT
TRBD1,TRBV7-6,NA,TRBJ2-7,14,CASSLGTGAYEQYF,TGTGCCAGCAGCCTAGGGACAGGCGCCTACGAGCAGTACTTC
TRBD1,TRBV13,NA,TRBJ1-2,14,CASSISGTEYGYTF,TGTGCCAGCAGCATCTCCGGGACAGAGTATGGCTACACCTTC
NA,TRBV7-7,NA,TRBJ1-1,17,CASSPLSAPLGNTEAFF,TGTGCTAGCAGCCCGCTAAGCGCTCCCCTGGGGAACACTGAAGCTTTCTTT
TRBD1,TRBV7-2,few,TRBJ1-2,13,CASKGAQGYGYTF,TGTGCCAGCAAGGGGGCGCAGGGGTATGGCTACACCTTC
NA,TRBV5-1,NA,TRBJ2-1,15,CASSFSSRTYNEQFF,TGCGCCAGCAGCTTTAGTTCGAGAACCTACAATGAGCAGTTCTTC
NA,TRBV27,NA,TRBJ2-1,14,CASSLFGADNERFF,TGTGCCAGCAGTTTATTTGGGGCCGACAATGAGCGGTTCTTC
TRBD2,TRBV28,NA,TRBJ2-1,14,CASSLEAGGNEQFF,TGTGCCAGCAGTTTAGAAGCGGGAGGTAATGAGCAGTTCTTC
TRBD1,TRBV6-1,once,TRBJ1-5,14,CASRDRAPNQPQHF,TGTGCCAGCAGGGACAGGGCCCCTAATCAGCCCCAGCATTTT
NA,TRBV18,NA,TRBJ1-2,11,CASSDDFGYTF,TGTGCCAGCTCAGACGACTTTGGCTACACCTTC
TRBD2,TRBV7-2,once,TRBJ2-1,16,CASSLLLAGVYNEQFF,TGTGCCAGCAGCTTATTACTAGCGGGAGTGTACAATGAGCAGTTCTTC
TRBD2,TRBV11-1,NA,TRBJ2-1,14,CASRAGEFYNEQFF,TGTGCCAGCAGGGCGGGAGAGTTCTACAATGAGCAGTTCTTC
TRBD2,TRBV5-5,NA,TRBJ2-2,16,CASSWEGWRGTGELFF,TGTGCCAGCAGCTGGGAGGGGTGGAGAGGCACCGGGGAGCTGTTTTTT
NA,TRBV19,NA,TRBJ1-6,13,CASSIGWNSPLHF,TGTGCCAGTAGTATCGGTTGGAATTCACCCCTCCACTTT
TRBD1,TRBV14,NA,TRBJ2-1,13,CASSQVDRNEQFF,TGTGCCAGCAGCCAAGTGGACAGGAATGAGCAGTTCTTC
NA,TRBV19,NA,TRBJ1-5,16,CASSTLGGYSNQPQHF,TGTGCCAGTAGTACTCTGGGGGGTTATAGCAATCAGCCCCAGCATTTT
TRBD2,TRBV19,NA,TRBJ2-2,14,CATKGREGTGELFF,TGTGCCACCAAGGGAAGGGAGGGCACCGGGGAGCTGTTTTTT
TRBD1,TRBV19,NA,TRBJ2-6,18,CASSINQGAHSGANVLTF,TGTGCCAGTAGTATCAACCAGGGGGCGCATTCTGGGGCCAACGTCCTGACTTTC
TRBD1,TRBV19,few,TRBJ1-4,15,CASSTSTGTNEKLFF,TGTGCCAGTAGTACGTCGACAGGGACGAATGAAAAACTGTTTTTT
TRBD1,TRBV5-4,NA,TRBJ2-7,14,CASSFWDSSYEQYF,TGTGCCAGCAGCTTTTGGGACAGCTCCTACGAGCAGTACTTC
NA,TRBV5-4,NA,TRBJ2-7,15,CASSRYGREHYEQYF,TGTGCCAGCAGCCGGTATGGCCGGGAACACTACGAGCAGTACTTC
TRBD2,TRBV5-1,NA,TRBJ2-3,18,CASSLGSGGAGSTDTQYF,TGCGCCAGCAGCTTGGGGTCCGGGGGGGCAGGTTCCACAGATACGCAGTATTTT
TRBD2,TRBV9,NA,TRBJ2-5,16,CASSVAGGGGEETQYF,TGTGCCAGCAGCGTAGCGGGCGGGGGGGGTGAAGAGACCCAGTACTTC
NA,TRBV4-3,NA,TRBJ2-3,15,CASSQDRQGTDTQYF,TGCGCCAGCAGCCAAGATCGGCAGGGCACAGATACGCAGTATTTT
NA,TRBV27,NA,TRBJ2-7,11,CASSGGSGQYF,TGTGCCAGCAGTGGTGGTAGCGGGCAGTACTTC
NA,TRBV4-3,NA,TRBJ1-1,20,CASSQALVGGVKFGNTEAFF,TGCGCCAGCAGCCAAGCCCTTGTGGGGGGAGTGAAGTTCGGAAACACTGAAGCTTTCTTT
NA,TRBV29-1,NA,TRBJ2-7,11,CSVESKHEQYF,TGCAGCGTTGAAAGCAAGCACGAGCAGTACTTC
TRBD2,TRBV4-3,NA,TRBJ2-1,16,CASSQEAGGPNNEQFF,TGCGCCAGCAGCCAAGAAGCGGGGGGCCCCAACAATGAGCAGTTCTTC